The rows below give T cell receptor beta chains drawn from one sample of a study of Graves' ophthalmopathy and Graves' hyperthyroidism. One entry per CDR3 protein, called by TCRdb with MiXCR from the multiplex PCR reads. The top ten hold roughly 4.5% of the sample, which has roughly 600,000 distinct CDR3 sequences, 39% seen once. Material for sequencing was peripheral blood or thyroid tissue (not recorded which). Receptors were obtained from an adult man with Graves' hyperthyroidism. The CDR3 runs from the conserved cysteine through the conserved F or W. The D gene is left open where the match is weak. The size of a clone is reported for some rows only, either as once, few or many, or as a class for expanded clones.

few | TRBJ1-2 | TRBV10-3 | - | TGTGCCATCAGTGCCACCTATGGCTACACCTTC | CAISATYGYTF
- | TRBJ2-2 | TRBV7-3 | - | - | CASSPLGGSCFF
few | TRBJ2-7 | TRBV10-3 | TRBD1 | TGTGCCATCAGTGAGTCCGGGACAGGGGCCTACAATGAGCAGTACTTC | CAISESGTGAYNEQYF
- | TRBJ2-3 | TRBV4-1 | TRBD2 | TGCGCCAGCAGCTCGCACAAAACTAGCGGGAGGTGGGATACGCAGTATTTT | CASSSHKTSGRWDTQYF
many | TRBJ1-2 | TRBV29-1 | - | TGCAGCGTTAGTCCGCCTCTCGACTATGGCTACACCTTC | CSVSPPLDYGYTF
- | TRBJ2-7 | TRBV12-3/TRBV12-4 | - | TGTGCCAGCAGTTTAGCGGTTGTGGGGGATGAGCAGTACTTC | CASSLAVVGDEQYF
many | TRBJ1-2 | TRBV6-4 | TRBD1 | TGTGCCAGCAGTTACTCACAGGGGGACCCCTATGGCTACACCTTC | CASSYSQGDPYGYTF
- | TRBJ2-7 | TRBV7-9 | - | TGTGCCAGCAGCCTGGGACAGGCGGGACTAGTCGACGAGCAGTACTTC | CASSLGQAGLVDEQYF
many | TRBJ2-7 | TRBV24-1 | TRBD2 | TGTGCCACCAGTAGCGCGGGAGCAGCCGAGCAGTACTTC | CATSSAGAAEQYF
- | TRBJ2-3 | TRBV10-3 | - | TGTGCCACGCTCGACTGGACGACTACAGATACGCAGTATTTT | CATLDWTTTDTQYF
many | TRBJ1-2 | TRBV5-4 | TRBD1 | TGTGCCAGCAGCTTGGACAGGGGGATTAACTATGGCTACACCTTC | CASSLDRGINYGYTF
many | TRBJ2-5 | TRBV15 | - | TGTGCCACCAGCAGAGATAAGGAAAGGGTAGAGACCCAGTACTTC | CATSRDKERVETQYF
many | TRBJ2-2 | TRBV4-2 | - | TGTGCCAGCAGCCAAGAGGGACTCAACACCGGGGAGCTGTTTTTT | CASSQEGLNTGELFF
- | TRBJ2-7 | TRBV12-3/TRBV12-4 | - | TGTGCCAGCAGTTTACCCAGAAATTCCTACGAGCAGTACTTC | CASSLPRNSYEQYF
once | TRBJ2-5 | TRBV29-1 | - | TGCAGCTTAGGGGTGGCTAAAGAGACCCAGTACTTC | CSLGVAKETQYF
many | TRBJ2-7 | TRBV29-1 | - | TGCAGCGTTGAAGCGATTCAGGTCCTCTCCTACGAGCAGTACTTC | CSVEAIQVLSYEQYF
- | TRBJ2-7 | TRBV2 | TRBD2 | TGTGCCAGCAGTGCCTCAAGCGGGAGGGGTAATGAGCAGTACTTC | CASSASSGRGNEQYF
many | TRBJ2-7 | TRBV5-1 | - | TGCGCCAGCAGTCCGGCAGGGGCCTACGAGCAGTACTTC | CASSPAGAYEQYF
- | TRBJ1-5 | TRBV24-1 | - | TGTGCCACCAGTGCCCTTAGCGGGAGGGCCCAGCATTTT | CATSALSGRAQHF
few | TRBJ1-2 | TRBV2 | TRBD1 | TGTGCCAGCAGCGGACAGGGAGGGGACACCTTC | CASSGQGGDTF
many | TRBJ1-5 | TRBV15 | - | TGTGCCACCAGCAGAGATTATGGTCAGCCCCAGCATTTT | CATSRDYGQPQHF
- | TRBJ2-4 | TRBV29-1 | - | TGCAGTGCGCGAGCCTTTGACAAAAACATTCAGTACTTC | CSARAFDKNIQYF
few | TRBJ2-5 | TRBV7-9 | TRBD1 | TGTGCCAGCCAATCTAACAGGGGATTTAATAGAGAGACCCAGTACTTC | CASQSNRGFNRETQYF
many | TRBJ2-7 | TRBV25-1 | - | TGTGCCAGCAGTGAATTGGACATCCCATACGAGCAGTACTTC | CASSELDIPYEQYF
many | TRBJ1-5 | TRBV10-3 | - | TGTGCCATCAGTGAGGTCGCGGGGGGCAACCAGCCCCAGCATTTT | CAISEVAGGNQPQHF
- | TRBJ1-3 | TRBV25-1 | TRBD1 | TGTGCCAGCATTTTTAACGGACAGGGGAACACCATATATTTT | CASIFNGQGNTIYF
- | TRBJ1-2 | TRBV25-1 | TRBD1 | TGTGCCAGCAGTGAACGACAGGGGCTGGGATACACCTTC | CASSERQGLGYTF
many | TRBJ1-2 | TRBV6-5 | - | TGTGCCAGCACCACGGACCCCTCTGTGGCTTCCTACACCTTC | CASTTDPSVASYTF
many | TRBJ2-2 | TRBV7-8 | TRBD2 | TGTGCCAGCAGCTTAGGCGCGGCGGGCGGGAGGCTCACCGGGGAGCTGTTTTTT | CASSLGAAGGRLTGELFF
many | TRBJ2-7 | TRBV10-3 | TRBD1 | TGTGCCATCAGTGTAGGGACAGGGTCTTCCGACGAGCAGTACTTC | CAISVGTGSSDEQYF
many | TRBJ1-6 | TRBV11-2 | - | TGTGCCAGCAGCTTTTCTTCCTATAATTCACCCCTCCACTTT | CASSFSSYNSPLHF
- | TRBJ1-5 | TRBV7-2 | - | TGTGCCAGCAGCTTAGTTGAAATGGGAGCTCAGCCCCAGCATTTT | CASSLVEMGAQPQHF
- | TRBJ2-7 | TRBV20-1 | - | TGCAGTGCTAGGTCTGGGAGTGGGTCCTACGAGCAGTACTTC | CSARSGSGSYEQYF
- | TRBJ2-7 | TRBV2 | - | TGTGCCAGCCAAGCGGAGGGTTCATACGAGCAGTACTTC | CASQAEGSYEQYF
- | TRBJ1-2 | TRBV25-1 | TRBD1 | TGTGCCAGCAGCTCGACAGGGAGCTATGGCGACACCTTC | CASSSTGSYGDTF
many | TRBJ2-2 | TRBV2 | TRBD2 | TGTGCCAGCACCCCTGGACTAGCGGGAGGGCTGAACACCGGGGAGCTGTTTTTT | CASTPGLAGGLNTGELFF
- | TRBJ2-2 | TRBV20-1 | TRBD2 | TGCAGTGCTAGGGAGACGGGACTAGCGGGGGTTACCGGGGAGCTGTTTTTT | CSARETGLAGVTGELFF
- | TRBJ1-1 | TRBV7-2 | - | TGTGCCAGCAGCTTAGCACAGATGAACACTGAAGCTTTCTTT | CASSLAQMNTEAFF
many | TRBJ1-2 | TRBV19 | TRBD1 | TGTGCCAGTAGCCGCAGACAGGGGACGAACTATGGCTACACCTTC | CASSRRQGTNYGYTF
many | TRBJ2-5 | TRBV29-1 | TRBD2 | TGCAGCGTTGGGAGCGGGAGGGAGACCCAGTACTTC | CSVGSGRETQYF
many | TRBJ1-6 | TRBV20-1 | - | TGCAGTGCTAGAGAGGGCAGTTTAATGATGGATAATTCACCCCTCCACTTT | CSAREGSLMMDNSPLHF